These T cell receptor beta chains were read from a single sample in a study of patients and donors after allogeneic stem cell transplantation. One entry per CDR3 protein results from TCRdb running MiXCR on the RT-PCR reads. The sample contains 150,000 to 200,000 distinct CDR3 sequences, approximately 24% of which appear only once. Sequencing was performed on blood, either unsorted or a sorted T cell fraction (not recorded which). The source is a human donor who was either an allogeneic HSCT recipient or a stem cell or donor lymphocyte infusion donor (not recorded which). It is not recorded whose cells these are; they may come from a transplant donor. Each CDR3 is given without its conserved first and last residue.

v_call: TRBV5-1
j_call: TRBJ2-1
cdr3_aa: ASSPSSGGYNEQF

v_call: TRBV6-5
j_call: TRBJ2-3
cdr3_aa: ASSHGRRGASDTQY

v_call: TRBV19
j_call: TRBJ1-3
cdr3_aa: ASSPYTGPGNTIY

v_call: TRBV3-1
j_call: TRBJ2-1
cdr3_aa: ASSQDRTGTGTPLNEQF

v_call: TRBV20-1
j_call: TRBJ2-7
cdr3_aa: SATNSGQGLYEQY

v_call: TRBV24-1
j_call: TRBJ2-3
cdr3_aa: ATSDSPDTQY

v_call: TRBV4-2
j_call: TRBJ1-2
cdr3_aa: ASSQEDSNYGYT

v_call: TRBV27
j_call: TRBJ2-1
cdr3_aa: ASSFLAGGTGDEQF

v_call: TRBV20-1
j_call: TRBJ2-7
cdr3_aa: SARDAGASYEQY

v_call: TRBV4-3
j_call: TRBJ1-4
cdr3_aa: ASSQEWEGSELF

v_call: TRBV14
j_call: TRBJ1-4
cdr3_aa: ASSPLLTTNEKLF

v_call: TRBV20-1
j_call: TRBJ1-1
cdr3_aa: SARDPWLGSEDTEAF

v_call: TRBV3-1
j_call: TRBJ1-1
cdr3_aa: ASSPPWNTEAF

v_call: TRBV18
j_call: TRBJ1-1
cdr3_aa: ASSRYNTEAF

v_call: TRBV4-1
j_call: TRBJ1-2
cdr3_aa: ASSQGRGAVYGYT

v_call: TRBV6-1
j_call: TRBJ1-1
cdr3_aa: ASTPMTGTHRDTEAF

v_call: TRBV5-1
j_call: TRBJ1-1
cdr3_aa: ASSLEPYTEAF

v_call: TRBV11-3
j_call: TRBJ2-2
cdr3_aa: ASSLQDTGELF

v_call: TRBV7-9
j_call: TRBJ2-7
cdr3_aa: ASSIQAGEQY

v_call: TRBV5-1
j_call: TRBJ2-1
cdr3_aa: ASSFDGVEYNEQF

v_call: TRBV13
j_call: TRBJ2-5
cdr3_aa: ASSLGGRSQIGETQY

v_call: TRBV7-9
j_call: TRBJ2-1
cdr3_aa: ASRPTSGEQF

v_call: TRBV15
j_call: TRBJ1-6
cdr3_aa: ATSRASAGYNSPLH

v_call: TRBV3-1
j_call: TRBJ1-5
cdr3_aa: ASSHDPYNQPQH

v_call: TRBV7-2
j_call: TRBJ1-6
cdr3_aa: ASSLPPGPLH

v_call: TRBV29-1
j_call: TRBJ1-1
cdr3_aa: SVPRTGARAEAF

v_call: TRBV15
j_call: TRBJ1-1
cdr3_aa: ATSRASGAEAF

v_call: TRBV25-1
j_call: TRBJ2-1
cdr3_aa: ASTALAGTGTYNEQF

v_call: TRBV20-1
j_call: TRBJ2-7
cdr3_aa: SARDGLSASYEQY

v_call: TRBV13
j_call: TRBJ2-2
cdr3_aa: ASNLEGLANTGELF

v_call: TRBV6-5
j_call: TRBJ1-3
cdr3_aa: ASTPDSLGNTIY

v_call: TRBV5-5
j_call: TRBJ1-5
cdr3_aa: ASSLLHGNQPQH

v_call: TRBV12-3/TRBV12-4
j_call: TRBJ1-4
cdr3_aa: ASSFEEGLPREKLF

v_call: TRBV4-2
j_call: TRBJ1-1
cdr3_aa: ASSQAWDRGMALNTEAF

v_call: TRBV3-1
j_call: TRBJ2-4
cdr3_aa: ASSQVGRGNIQY

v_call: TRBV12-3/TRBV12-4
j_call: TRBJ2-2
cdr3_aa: ASSLARDTGELF

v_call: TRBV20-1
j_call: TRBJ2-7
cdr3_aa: SAAGISYEQY

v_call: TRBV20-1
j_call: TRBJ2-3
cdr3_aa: SASWTSGFITDTQY

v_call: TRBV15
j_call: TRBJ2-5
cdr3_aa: ATSIGAETQY

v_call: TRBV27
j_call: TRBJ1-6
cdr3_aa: ASSEDPGTERVSPLH

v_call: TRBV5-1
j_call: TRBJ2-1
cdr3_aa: ASSFSGTALENEQF

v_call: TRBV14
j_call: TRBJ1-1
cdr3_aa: ASSHLGGEAF

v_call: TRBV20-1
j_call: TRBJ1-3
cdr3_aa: SASEGNTIY

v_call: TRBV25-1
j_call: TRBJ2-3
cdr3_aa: ALLKGTENTDTQY

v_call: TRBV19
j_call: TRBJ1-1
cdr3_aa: ASNEKNTEAF

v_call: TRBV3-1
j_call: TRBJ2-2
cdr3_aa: ASSQVPPGTGELF

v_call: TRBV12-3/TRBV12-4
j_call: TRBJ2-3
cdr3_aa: ASSPLLAGARTDTQY

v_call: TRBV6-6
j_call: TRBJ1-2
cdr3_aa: ASSYRAGREYGYT